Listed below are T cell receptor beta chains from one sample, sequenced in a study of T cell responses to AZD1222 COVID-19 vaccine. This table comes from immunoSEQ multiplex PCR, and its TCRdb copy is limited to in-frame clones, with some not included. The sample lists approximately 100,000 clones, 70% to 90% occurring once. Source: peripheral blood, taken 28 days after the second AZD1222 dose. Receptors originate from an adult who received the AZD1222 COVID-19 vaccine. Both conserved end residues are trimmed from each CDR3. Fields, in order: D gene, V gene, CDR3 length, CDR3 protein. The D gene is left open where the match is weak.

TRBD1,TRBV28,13,ASSRSGTGGEKLF
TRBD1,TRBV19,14,ASSIEGTGIFYEQY
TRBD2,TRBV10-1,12,ASSCGRARNEQF
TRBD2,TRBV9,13,ASSYSGSGRETQY
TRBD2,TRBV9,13,ASSGGLARYNEQF
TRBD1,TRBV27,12,ASSGQGSYNEQF
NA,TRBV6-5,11,ASSRTERYGYT
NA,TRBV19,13,ASSVQGRGSQPQH
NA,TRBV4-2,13,ASSREWDANTEAF
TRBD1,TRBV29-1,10,SAGQGLGGYT
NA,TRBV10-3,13,AISGQAGSYNEQF
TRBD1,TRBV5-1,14,ASSERTGLRERTQY
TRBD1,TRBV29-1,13,SVTYWTGWDYGYT
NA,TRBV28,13,ASSLSGEWDEKLF
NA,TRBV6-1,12,ASSELQNNQPQH
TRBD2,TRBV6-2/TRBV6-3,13,ASSQGLAGYYEQY
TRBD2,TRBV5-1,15,ASSSRLAGSLLNEQF
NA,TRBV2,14,ASSEARGSGIQPQH
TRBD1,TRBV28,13,ASSLTGSFSYEQY
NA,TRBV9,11,ASSVVGTGELF
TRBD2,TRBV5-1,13,ASSQASGRGETQY
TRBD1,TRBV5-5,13,ASSVQGATNEKLF
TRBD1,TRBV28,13,ASSSHGTDQETQY
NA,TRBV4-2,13,ASSQGGGVNTEAF
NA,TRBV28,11,ASSFLYSYEQY
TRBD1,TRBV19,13,ATQGQFDSIEGYT
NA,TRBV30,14,AWSYGLRVSGNTIY
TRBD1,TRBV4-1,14,ASSLNPDRRTDTQY
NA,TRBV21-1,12,ASSKKDRENEQY
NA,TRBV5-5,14,ASSFLIQGVHNEQF
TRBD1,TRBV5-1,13,ASSSSGTGNTEAF